One and the same sample provided the 30 T cell receptor beta chains below, sequenced in a study of blood T cells in healthy people across ages. The use of a sample-barcoded 5' primer and a J-beta primer mix characterized a second PCR of about 7 to 12 cycles. A single record per CDR3 protein comes from TCRdb applying MiXCR to the 5' RACE reads. The table lists about 540,000 distinct CDR3 sequences, more than 20% of them singletons. These records were also assigned to another study, of T cells of mothers and their children.

The sample was blood. The receptors were gathered from a boy aged 5-17 years in good health.

The J gene is TRBJ2-6, the V gene TRBV7-9, with a weak D call TRBD1 (5 bases). Germline CDR1 is SEHNR and CDR2 is FQNEAQ (reference sequence). Trimming pared 8 bases from V and 4 bases from J, leaving 15 bases between. The CDR3 loop spans 15 amino acids. The CDR3 DNA reads as TGTGCCAGCCTTCCTAGGGCAGGGGGGGCCAACGTCCTGACTTTC. Protein sequence: CASLPRAGGANVLTF.

The V call is TRBV6-5, the J call TRBJ1-2; 8 bases match TRBD1. CDR1 and CDR2 from the germline V gene are MNHEY and SVGAGI. The CDR3 sequence is 12 residues long. J lost 7 bases, V lost 6 bases, and 4 bases had no gene match. The CDR3 spells CASSFGQGGYTF. CDR3 nucleotides: TGTGCCAGCAGCTTTGGACAGGGTGGCTACACCTTC.

Concerning this clonotype itself: One end of the junction is discordant with germline, which a read error may explain. The V and J genes are TRBV9 and TRBJ2-5; unclear D gene. The J call may be wrong; the DNA end is better matched by TRBJ2-7. Per the germline V gene, CDR1 is SGDLS and CDR2 is YYNGEE. The CDR3 is made up of 14 amino acids. The DNA for the CDR3 is TGTGCTAGCAGCCTCGAGGCTAAGTCCTACGAGCAGTACTTC. Translated: CASSLEAKSYEQYF.

A few counts support this clonotype. The rearrangement uses TRBV7-2 and TRBJ1-1; 7 bases agree with TRBD1. There are 11 residues in the CDR3. V dropped 8 bases and J dropped 7; count of bases not matched to a gene: 4. The germline V gene encodes CDR1 SGHTA and CDR2 FQGNSA. CDR3 sequence: CASGWDSEAFF. The CDR3 DNA reads as TGTGCCAGCGGTTGGGACAGTGAAGCTTTCTTT.

This clonotype was counted between two and nine times. This chain connects TRBV7-2 to TRBJ1-6; the D gene is possibly TRBD1 (5 bases). The CDR3 runs 18 residues. The germline gives CDR1 SGHTA, CDR2 FQGNSA. V was shortened by 3 bases and J by 13 bases, with 28 bases between the two germline ends. The CDR3 bases are TGTGCCAGCAGCTTGTCCGTCGGTCCAGTACCGGGACTGTCGCCCCTCCACTTT. This gives the protein CASSLSVGPVPGLSPLHF. The variable domain in full, with the rest retrieved from reference TRBV7-2 and TRBJ1-6, is GAGVSQSPSNKVTEKGKDVELRCDPISGHTALYWYRQSLGQGLEFLIYFQGNSAPDKSGLPSDRFSAERTGGSVSTLTIQRTQQEDSAVYLCASSLSVGPVPGLSPLHFGNGTRLTVT.

The J gene is TRBJ1-4, the V gene TRBV5-1; no clear D gene. The CDR3 is 15 amino acids. CDR1 SGHRS and CDR2 YFSETQ come from the germline V gene. V was pared by 1 base and J by 8 bases, with 15 bases between. The CDR3 loop is CASSLRLGYEEKLFF. As DNA, the CDR3 is TGCGCCAGCAGCTTGCGGCTGGGGTACGAGGAAAAACTGTTTTTT.

In its sample, this clonotype was seen a few times. The rearrangement links TRBV3-1 to TRBJ1-5, with D possibly matching TRBD1 (6 bases). The V end lost 0 bases, the J end lost 6 bases, and 18 bases lay between the germline ends. The germline V gene has CDR1 LGHDT and CDR2 YNNKEL (reference sequence). CDR3 length: 17 residues. The CDR3 bases are TGTGCCAGCAGCCAAGATCTAGGGACGGGGGGCAGTCAGCCCCAGCATTTT. As protein: CASSQDLGTGGSQPQHF.

This clonotype showed up just a few times. This chain connects TRBV9 to TRBJ2-3; maybe TRBD2 (5 bases). CDR1 SGDLS and CDR2 YYNGEE come from the germline V gene. This CDR3 spans 16 amino acids. Deletions cut 5 bases from V and 3 bases from J, with 19 bases between. CDR3 DNA sequence: TGTGCCAGCAGTGTGGCCGGCTCCCCGGGAACAGATACGCAGTATTTT. Residues: CASSVAGSPGTDTQYF.

The chain is built from TRBV20-1 and TRBJ2-1, with 9 bases identical to TRBD2. CDR3 length: 15 amino acids. In germline, CDR1 is DFQATT, CDR2 SNEGSKA (reference sequence). V shed 3 bases and J 8 bases; nucleotides not matched to a gene: 11. CDR3 amino acids: CSARLRGGAWDEQFF. As DNA, the CDR3 is TGCAGTGCTAGGTTACGCGGGGGGGCTTGGGATGAGCAGTTCTTC.

The CDR3 is CASSRRGRLASDTQYF. The DNA for the CDR3 is TGTGCCAGCAGTCGGAGGGGACGACTGGCTAGCGATACGCAGTATTTT. The chain joins TRBV6-2 or TRBV6-3 to TRBJ2-3, with D perhaps matching TRBD2 (6 bases). V was cut by 5 bases and J by 6 bases, with 21 bases left in between. Germline V CDR1 and CDR2: MNHEY, SVGEGT. The CDR3 runs 16 residues.

This clonotype was seen a few times. The chain joins TRBV7-6 to TRBJ2-5; no clear D. Germline loops: CDR1 SGHVS, CDR2 FNYEAQ. This CDR3 is 14 amino acids long. The V end lost 5 bases, the J end lost 4 bases, and 14 bases lay between the germline ends. The CDR3 bases are TGTGCCAGCAGCCCGTTCGGCGGAGCAGAGACCCAGTACTTC. Translating gives CASSPFGGAETQYF.

This clonotype was seen only a few times. The chain carries TRBV20-1 and TRBJ1-6; a weak D match, TRBD1 (5 bases). V lost 4 bases to trimming and J lost 0 bases, with 10 bases between them. The CDR3 covers 15 residues. CDR1 DFQATT and CDR2 SNEGSKA come from the germline V gene (reference sequence). CDR3 in DNA: TGCAGTGCTACTAACAGGAGCTCCTATAATTCACCCCTCCACTTT. Residues: CSATNRSSYNSPLHF.

The V gene is TRBV4-2, the J gene TRBJ2-1; maybe TRBD2 (6 bases). CDR1 is LGHNA, CDR2 YNFKEQ, per germline. V shed 0 bases and J shed 4 bases, with 13 bases lying between them. CDR3 length equals 16 residues. The CDR3 DNA sequence: TGTGCCAGCAGCCAAGATAGGTTCGCGGGATACAATGAGCAGTTCTTC. Encoded protein: CASSQDRFAGYNEQFF.

The chain joins TRBV6-5 to TRBJ2-6, with D tentatively TRBD1 (5 bases). Germline V gene data show CDR1 as MNHEY and CDR2 as SVGAGI. Deletions cut 0 bases from V and 1 base from J, with 7 bases between. This CDR3 comprises 16 residues. As DNA, the CDR3 is TGTGCCAGCAGTTACTCAGCAGGGTCTGGGGCCAACGTCCTGACTTTC. This codes for CASSYSAGSGANVLTF.

This chain connects TRBV4-1 to TRBJ1-2; D is undetermined. Trimming shortened V by 0 bases and J by 4 bases, and 15 bases separated the two germline ends. This CDR3 comprises 16 residues. Germline assignment: CDR1 MGHRA and CDR2 YSYEKL. CDR3: CASSQDPGNRGYGYTF. The CDR3 region has the DNA TGCGCCAGCAGCCAAGATCCGGGGAATCGGGGCTATGGCTACACCTTC.

The chain couples TRBV5-1 to TRBJ1-2, with a tentative D call TRBD1 (5 bases). The germline gives CDR1 SGHRS, CDR2 YFSETQ. The V and J ends lost 3 bases and 4 bases respectively, with 16 bases between them. The CDR3 covers 15 residues. CDR3 in DNA: TGCGCCAGCAGCTACTCCAGGGAGCGGTCCTATGGCTACACCTTC. Protein: CASSYSRERSYGYTF.

This clonotype was seen repeatedly, ten times or more. The rearrangement joins TRBV7-8 to TRBJ2-3; possible D gene TRBD2, 6 bases. CDR1 SGHVS and CDR2 FQNEAQ come from the germline V gene. Trimming shortened V by 6 bases and J by 1 base, and 17 bases separated the two germline ends. The CDR3 totals 16 residues. The CDR3 DNA reads TGTGCCAGCAGGCTCGGGAGAGCTGTGGGCACAGATACGCAGTATTTT. It translates to CASRLGRAVGTDTQYF.

This clonotype occurred a few times. The chain is built from TRBV6-2 or TRBV6-3 and TRBJ2-7, with D possibly being TRBD1 or TRBD2 (5 bases each). Germline CDR1 and CDR2: MNHEY and SVGEGT. V was shortened by 5 bases and J by 6 bases, with 17 bases between the two germline ends. The CDR3 consists of 14 residues. CDR3 nucleotides: TGTGCCAGCAGTCGGACCGGGACCTCGGCCGAGCAGTACTTC. Amino acid sequence: CASSRTGTSAEQYF.

This clonotype was seen a handful of times. The V and J genes are TRBV10-2 and TRBJ2-3; D remains ambiguous. The germline gives CDR1 WSHSY, CDR2 SAAADI. CDR3 size: 12 residues. Between the trimmed V and J ends, which lost 8 bases and 2 bases, there was a span of 8 bases. The CDR3 protein is CASSRVTDTQYF. The CDR3, as DNA: TGCGCCAGCTCCCGAGTCACAGATACGCAGTATTTT.

This clonotype was detected only a few times. The V call is TRBV11-2, the J call TRBJ1-1, with 7 bases identical to TRBD1. V was pared by 6 bases and J by 1 base, with 14 bases of the junction left unmatched. The CDR3 is 17 amino acids. Germline loops: CDR1 SGHAT, CDR2 FQNNGV. CDR3 loop: CASRPVKSGGKNTEAFF. CDR3 sequence (DNA): TGTGCCAGCAGGCCAGTTAAGTCAGGGGGGAAGAACACTGAAGCTTTCTTT.

This clonotype was observed many times. The CDR3 sequence is CASSLDRGYYEQYF. The CDR3 DNA follows: TGTGCCAGCAGCTTAGACAGGGGGTATTACGAGCAGTACTTC. This sequence joins TRBV7-2 and TRBJ2-7; 8 bases line up with TRBD1. The CDR3 extends over 14 amino acids. With V trimmed by 1 base and J by 4 bases, 3 bases remained unmatched. The germline gives CDR1 SGHTA, CDR2 FQGNSA.

Many counts were recorded for this clonotype. This chain joins TRBV5-1 and TRBJ2-5; no clear D gene. Per the germline V gene, CDR1 is SGHRS and CDR2 is YFSETQ. The CDR3 length is 17 residues. V dropped 0 bases and J dropped 2 bases, with 17 bases sitting between them. The CDR3 nucleotides are TGCGCCAGCAGCTTGGCTTTTCGGGCCAATGGGCAAGAGACCCAGTACTTC. Its protein product is CASSLAFRANGQETQYF.

In this sample, this clonotype turned up a few times. The chain uses TRBV9 and TRBJ2-3, with D unresolved. Germline V CDR1 and CDR2: SGDLS, YYNGEE. The CDR3 has 13 residues. V dropped 2 bases and J dropped 8 bases, with 12 bases sitting between them. CDR3 region: CASSVAVAGTQYF. CDR3 DNA sequence: TGTGCCAGCAGCGTGGCAGTCGCTGGTACGCAGTATTTT.

This clonotype was observed a few times. The chain couples TRBV28 to TRBJ2-5; 7 positions match TRBD2. The J call is doubtful: the DNA matches TRBJ2-1 better. The germline CDR1 and CDR2 sequences are MDHEN and SYDVKM. CDR3 length: 14 amino acids. CDR3 in amino acids: CASSPAGPYNEQFF. The CDR3 DNA reads as TGTGCCAGCAGTCCAGCGGGACCCTACAATGAGCAGTTCTTC.

The rearrangement joins TRBV6-5 to TRBJ1-4; D remains ambiguous. Deletions cut 6 bases from V and 8 bases from J, with 16 bases between. This CDR3 has 14 residues. CDR1 is MNHEY, CDR2 SVGAGI, per germline. The CDR3 nucleotides read TGTGCCAGCAGCTACCGGGAGGGAGGGGAAAAACTGTTTTTT. Translating gives CASSYREGGEKLFF.

This clonotype was detected only a few times. The chain links TRBV7-2 to TRBJ2-1, with D tentatively TRBD1 (6 bases). This CDR3 is 15 amino acids long. V shed 2 bases and J shed 10 bases, with 18 bases lying between them. Germline assignment: CDR1 SGHTA and CDR2 FQGNSA. The CDR3 coding sequence is TGTGCCAGCAGCTTAACAGGGCTCGGCTGGTCGGAGCAGTTCTTC. It encodes CASSLTGLGWSEQFF.

The chain couples TRBV12-3 or TRBV12-4 to TRBJ2-5; maybe TRBD1 (5 bases). The DNA end is more similar to TRBJ2-1, so the J call may be wrong. The CDR3 has 13 residues. The CDR3 loop is CASRETVDNEQFF. CDR3 sequence (DNA): TGTGCCAGCAGAGAGACAGTAGACAATGAGCAGTTCTTC.

The V and J genes are TRBV2 and TRBJ1-2; tentatively, D is TRBD1 (5 bases). Germline V gene sequence: CDR1 SNHLY, CDR2 FYNNEI. Trimming took off 6 bases at V and 2 bases at J, with 13 bases between the two ends. The CDR3 runs to 14 residues. CDR3 protein: CASSPRRGNYGYTF. CDR3 bases: TGTGCCAGCAGCCCTCGGCGGGGGAACTATGGCTACACCTTC.

The chain is built from TRBV4-1 and TRBJ2-5, with 7 bases lining up with TRBD1. The J call is in doubt because the DNA end fits TRBJ2-7 better. The germline V gene has CDR1 MGHRA and CDR2 YSYEKL. The CDR3 runs to 15 residues. DNA of the CDR3: TGCGCCAGCAGCCAAGAAGGGACAGCTTTGGACGAGCAGTACTTC. Its protein is CASSQEGTALDEQYF.

This clonotype was seen ten or more times. This rearrangement joins TRBV7-3 to TRBJ1-3; a weak D match, TRBD1 (5 bases). From germline, CDR1 is SGHTA and CDR2 FQGTGA. The CDR3 consists of 15 residues. V shed 5 bases and J shed 0 bases, with 11 bases lying between them. CDR3 residues: CASSDGHLSGNTIYF. The CDR3 DNA reads TGTGCCAGCAGCGACGGACACCTCTCTGGAAACACCATATATTTT.